The 14 T cell receptor beta chains below come from one sample, sequenced in a study of blood T cells in healthy people across ages. It was with a sample-barcoded 5' primer and a J-beta primer mix that a second PCR of roughly 7 to 12 cycles was run. TCRdb re-called the 5' RACE reads through MiXCR, storing one row per CDR3 protein. The sample holds 600,000 to 650,000 distinct CDR3 sequences, roughly 53% seen once. The sequenced sample consisted of blood. These receptors originate from a man aged 60 to 69 in good health.

The chain links TRBV27 to TRBJ1-5; unclear D gene. The germline V gene has CDR1 MNHEY and CDR2 SMNVEV (reference sequence). Trimming took off 3 bases at V and 5 bases at J, with 14 bases between the two ends. The CDR3 is 15 residues long. The CDR3 spells CASSFRPGRDQPQHF. The CDR3 region has the DNA TGTGCCAGCAGTTTTCGACCGGGCCGAGATCAGCCCCAGCATTTT.

This clonotype was seen only once. The genes are TRBV24-1 and TRBJ2-3, with a tentative D call TRBD2 (5 bases). In germline, CDR1 is KGHDR, CDR2 SFDVKD. The CDR3 covers 15 residues. The V end was cut by 4 bases, the J end by 4 bases, with 14 bases between. The CDR3 nucleotides read TGTGCCACCAGTGACTCCACGGGGTTATCAGATACGCAGTATTTT. It codes for CATSDSTGLSDTQYF.

The J gene is TRBJ2-1, the V gene TRBV20-1; TRBD2 is a possible D gene (5 bases). CDR1 is DFQATT and CDR2 is SNEGSKA in the germline V gene (reference sequence). Trimming removed 6 bases at V and 13 bases at J, with 19 bases between. CDR3 length: 12 amino acids. CDR3 protein: CSARTLGETQFF. In DNA, the CDR3 is TGCAGTGCCCGGACTCTTGGGGAGACCCAGTTCTTC.

Here the CDR3 DNA reads TGCAGTGCTAGAGCCCTAGCGGGGTACGGGGAGACCCAGTACTTC. Translating gives CSARALAGYGETQYF. This rearrangement joins TRBV20-1 to TRBJ2-7; 9 bases fit TRBD2. The J call may be faulty, since TRBJ2-5 better matches the DNA end. The CDR3 is made up of 15 amino acids. Germline V gives CDR1 DFQATT, CDR2 SNEGSKA (reference sequence).

The rearrangement links TRBV5-1 to TRBJ2-5; the match to TRBD1 covers 8 bases. The germline CDR1 and CDR2 sequences are SGHRS and YFSETQ. The CDR3 totals 15 residues. The ends lost 4 bases at V and 2 bases at J; junction bases unmatched: 7. The CDR3 here is CASSRQGRTQETQYF. The CDR3 DNA follows: TGCGCCAGCAGCCGACAGGGGAGGACGCAAGAGACCCAGTACTTC.

Concerning this clonotype itself: Germline and junction disagree at one end, which may indicate a read error. Written as DNA, the CDR3 is TGCGCCTGCAGCCAGGAGGGCACTCGCACTAATGAAAAACTGTTTTTT. Amino acids: CACSQEGTRTNEKLFF. The V call is TRBV4-1, the J call TRBJ1-4; no clear D gene. The CDR3 sequence is 16 residues long. Germline V gene lookup returns CDR1 MGHRA and CDR2 YSYEKL.

The chain has TRBV7-9 and TRBJ2-5; 7 nucleotides agree with TRBD2. J was trimmed by 3 bases and V by 6 bases; bases with no gene match: 7. The CDR3 loop spans 14 amino acids. CDR1 SEHNR and CDR2 FQNEAQ come from the germline V gene (reference sequence). In DNA, the CDR3 is TGTGCCAGCAGACCGAGCAGCGGGGAAGAGACCCAGTACTTC. Its translation is CASRPSSGEETQYF.

The rearrangement links TRBV29-1 to TRBJ2-2; the match to TRBD2 covers 7 bases. This CDR3 is built from 14 residues. J gave up 4 bases and V 5 bases, and 7 bases lay outside the gene matches. Germline CDR1 reads SQVTM; CDR2 reads ANQGSEA. The CDR3 DNA reads as TGCAGCGTTCGCCCTAGCGGACTCACCGGGGAGCTGTTTTTT. Protein product: CSVRPSGLTGELFF.

This chain connects TRBV10-3 to TRBJ2-5; 7 nucleotides align to TRBD1. Germline V gene sequence: CDR1 ENHRY, CDR2 SYGVKD. The ends lost 6 bases at V and 1 base at J; junction bases unmatched: 5. The CDR3 is 14 residues long. The CDR3 is CAISLGQVQETQYF. In DNA form, the CDR3 reads TGTGCCATCAGCCTCGGACAGGTCCAAGAGACCCAGTACTTC.

The sample holds a few counts of this clonotype. J is TRBJ2-3 and V is TRBV12-3 or TRBV12-4; 11 nucleotides align to TRBD2. With 6 bases clipped from V and 6 bases from J, the junction kept 8 bases outside the gene matches. The CDR3 contains 15 residues. The DNA for the CDR3 is TGTGCCAGCAGCCCCGACTTAGCGGGGGGGGATACGCAGTATTTT. It translates to CASSPDLAGGDTQYF.

This clonotype was observed a few times. As DNA, the CDR3 is TGCGCCAGCAGCTACGGACTAGCGGAAGAGACCCAGTACTTC. Its translation is CASSYGLAEETQYF. The gene calls are TRBV5-1 and TRBJ2-5; 10 nucleotides agree with TRBD2. CDR3 length equals 14 residues. After removal of 3 bases from V and 3 bases from J, the junction contained 2 bases not matched to a gene. Germline CDR1 reads SGHRS; CDR2 reads YFSETQ.

The chain recombines TRBV29-1 with TRBJ2-1, with D uncertain. V gave up 1 base and J gave up 9 bases, with 10 bases separating them. Germline CDR1 SQVTM, CDR2 ANQGSEA. The CDR3 is made up of 12 amino acids. In DNA, the CDR3 is TGCAGCGTTGAAGGGAGCGCTCTTGAGCAGTTCTTC. This encodes CSVEGSALEQFF.

This clonotype appeared a few times. The J gene is TRBJ2-3, the V gene TRBV12-3 or TRBV12-4; 8 nucleotides agree with TRBD2. V was clipped by 7 bases and J by 6 bases; unmatched bases: 9. The CDR3 sequence is 14 residues long. The CDR3 is CASTSGGPLDTQYF. The CDR3, as DNA: TGTGCCAGCACCTCGGGGGGGCCGTTGGATACGCAGTATTTT.

The J gene is TRBJ2-3, the V gene TRBV15; 7 bases line up with TRBD1. The ends lost 0 bases at V and 4 bases at J; junction bases unmatched: 7. CDR1 is LNHNV and CDR2 is YYDKDF in the germline V gene (reference sequence). The CDR3 totals 16 residues. CDR3 region: CATSRDRGGSSDTQYF. DNA for the CDR3: TGTGCCACCAGCAGAGATAGAGGGGGCTCATCAGATACGCAGTATTTT. The whole variable domain, remainder taken from reference TRBV15 and TRBJ2-3, is DAMVIQNPRYQVTQFGKPVTLSCSQTLNHNVMYWYQQKSSQAPKLLFHYYDKDFNNEADTPDNFQSRRPNTSFCFLDIRSPGLGDTAMYLCATSRDRGGSSDTQYFGPGTRLTVL.